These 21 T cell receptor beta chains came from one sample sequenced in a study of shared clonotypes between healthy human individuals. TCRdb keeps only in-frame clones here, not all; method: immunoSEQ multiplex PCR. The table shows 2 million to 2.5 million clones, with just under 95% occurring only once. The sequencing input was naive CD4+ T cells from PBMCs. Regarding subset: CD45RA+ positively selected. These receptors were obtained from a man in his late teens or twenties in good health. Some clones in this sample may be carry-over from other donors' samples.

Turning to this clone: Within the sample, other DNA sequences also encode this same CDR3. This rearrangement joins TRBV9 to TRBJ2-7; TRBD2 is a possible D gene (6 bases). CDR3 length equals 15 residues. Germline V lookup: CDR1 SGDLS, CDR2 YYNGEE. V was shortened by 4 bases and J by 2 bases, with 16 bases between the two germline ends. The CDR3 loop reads CASSPRGSGAYEQYF. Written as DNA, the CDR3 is TGTGCCAGCAGCCCCCGGGGTAGCGGTGCCTACGAGCAGTACTTC.

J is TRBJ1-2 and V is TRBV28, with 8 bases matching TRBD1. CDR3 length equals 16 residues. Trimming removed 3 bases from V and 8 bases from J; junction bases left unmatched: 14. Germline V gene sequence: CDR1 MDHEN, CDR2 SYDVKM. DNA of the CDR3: TGTGCCAGCAGTTTGCTTACTTCAGGGGGCGCGGGAGGCTACACCTTC. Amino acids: CASSLLTSGGAGGYTF.

The CDR3 sequence is CASSQGRLGFTTNEKLFF. The DNA of the CDR3 is TGCGCCAGCAGCCAAGGACGGTTGGGGTTTACGACTAATGAAAAACTGTTTTTT. This chain connects TRBV4-1 to TRBJ1-4; D is ambiguous. The V end lost 1 base, the J end lost 2 bases, and 17 bases lay between the germline ends. CDR3 size: 18 residues. Germline CDR1 is MGHRA and CDR2 is YSYEKL.

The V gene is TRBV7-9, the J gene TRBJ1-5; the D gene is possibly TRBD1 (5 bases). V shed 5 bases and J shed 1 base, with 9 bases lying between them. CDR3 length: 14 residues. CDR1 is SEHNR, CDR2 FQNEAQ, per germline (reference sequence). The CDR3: CASSLRDSNQPQHF. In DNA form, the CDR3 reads TGTGCCAGCAGCCTGAGGGACAGCAATCAGCCCCAGCATTTT.

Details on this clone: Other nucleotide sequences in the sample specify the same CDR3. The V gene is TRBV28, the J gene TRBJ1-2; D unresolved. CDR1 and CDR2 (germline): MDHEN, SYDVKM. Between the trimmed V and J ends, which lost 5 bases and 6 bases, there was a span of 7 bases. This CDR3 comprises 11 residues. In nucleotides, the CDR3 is TGTGCCAGCAGTCTCTGGGATGGCTACACCTTC. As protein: CASSLWDGYTF.

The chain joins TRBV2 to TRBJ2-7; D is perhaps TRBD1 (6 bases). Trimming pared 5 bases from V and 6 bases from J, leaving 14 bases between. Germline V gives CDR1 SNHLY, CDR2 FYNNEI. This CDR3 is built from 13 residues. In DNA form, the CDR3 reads TGTGCCAGCAGTTACGGACAGTCCCTCGAGCAGTACTTC. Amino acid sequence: CASSYGQSLEQYF. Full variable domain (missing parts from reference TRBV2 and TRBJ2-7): EPEVTQTPSHQVTQMGQEVILRCVPISNHLYFYWYRQILGQKVEFLVSFYNNEISEKSEIFDDQFSVERPDGSNFTLKIRSTKLEDSAMYFCASSYGQSLEQYFGPGTRLTVT.

The CDR3 loop is CASSLKQPVNTEAFF. The DNA for the CDR3 is TGTGCCAGCAGCTTGAAACAGCCCGTGAACACTGAAGCTTTCTTT. This rearrangement joins TRBV7-9 to TRBJ1-1; D remains ambiguous. Germline loops: CDR1 SEHNR, CDR2 FQNEAQ (reference sequence). With 3 bases removed from V and 0 bases from J, the gap between germline ends came to 11 bases. CDR3 size: 15 residues.

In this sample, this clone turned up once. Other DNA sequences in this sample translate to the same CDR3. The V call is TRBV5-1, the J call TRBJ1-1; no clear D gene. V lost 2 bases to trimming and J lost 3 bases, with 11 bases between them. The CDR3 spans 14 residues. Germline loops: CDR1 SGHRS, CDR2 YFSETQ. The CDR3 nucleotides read TGCGCCAGCAGCTTAGGGTTCGGGGACACTGAAGCTTTCTTT. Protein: CASSLGFGDTEAFF.

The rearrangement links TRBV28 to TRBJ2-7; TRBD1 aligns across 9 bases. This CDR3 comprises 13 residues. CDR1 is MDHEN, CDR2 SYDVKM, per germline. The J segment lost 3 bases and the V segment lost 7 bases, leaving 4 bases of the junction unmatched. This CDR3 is CASTRTGVYEQYF. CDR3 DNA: TGTGCCAGCACCCGGACAGGGGTCTACGAGCAGTACTTC. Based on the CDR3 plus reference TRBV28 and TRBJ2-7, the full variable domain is DVKVTQSSRYLVKRTGEKVFLECVQDMDHENMFWYRQDPGLGLRLIYFSYDVKMKEKGDIPEGYSVSREKKERFSLILESASTNQTSMYLCASTRTGVYEQYFGPGTRLTVT.

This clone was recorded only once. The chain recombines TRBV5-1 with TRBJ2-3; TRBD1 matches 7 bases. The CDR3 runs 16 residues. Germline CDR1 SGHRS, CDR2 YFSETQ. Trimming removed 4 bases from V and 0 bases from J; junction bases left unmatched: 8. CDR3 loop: CASSAGTAQSTDTQYF. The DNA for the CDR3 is TGCGCCAGCAGCGCCGGGACAGCCCAAAGCACAGATACGCAGTATTTT.

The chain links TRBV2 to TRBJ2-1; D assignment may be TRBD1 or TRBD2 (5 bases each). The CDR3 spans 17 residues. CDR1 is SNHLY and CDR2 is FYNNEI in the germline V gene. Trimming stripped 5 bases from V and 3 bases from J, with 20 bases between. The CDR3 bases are TGTGCCAGCAGTTTACTCCGGGACCGAGCCGGCTACAATGAGCAGTTCTTC. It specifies CASSLLRDRAGYNEQFF.

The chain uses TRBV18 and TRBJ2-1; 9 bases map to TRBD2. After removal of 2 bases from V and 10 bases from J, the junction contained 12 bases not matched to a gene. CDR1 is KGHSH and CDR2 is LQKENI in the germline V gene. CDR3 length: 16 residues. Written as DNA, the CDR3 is TGTGCCAGCTCACCAGGCGGGAGGGCCATTCCGGGGGAGCAGTTCTTC. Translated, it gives CASSPGGRAIPGEQFF.

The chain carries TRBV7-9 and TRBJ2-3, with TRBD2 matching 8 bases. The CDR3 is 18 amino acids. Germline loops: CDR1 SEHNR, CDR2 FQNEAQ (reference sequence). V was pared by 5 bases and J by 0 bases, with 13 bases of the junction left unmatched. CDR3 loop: CASSQSHMSSGSTDTQYF. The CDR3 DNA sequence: TGTGCCAGCAGCCAAAGTCATATGTCTAGCGGGAGCACAGATACGCAGTATTTT.

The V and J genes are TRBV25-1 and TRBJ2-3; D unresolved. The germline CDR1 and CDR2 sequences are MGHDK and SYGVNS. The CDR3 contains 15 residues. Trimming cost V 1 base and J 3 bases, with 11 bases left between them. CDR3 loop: CASSEWGLGTDTQYF. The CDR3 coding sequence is TGTGCCAGCAGTGAATGGGGTTTAGGTACAGATACGCAGTATTTT.

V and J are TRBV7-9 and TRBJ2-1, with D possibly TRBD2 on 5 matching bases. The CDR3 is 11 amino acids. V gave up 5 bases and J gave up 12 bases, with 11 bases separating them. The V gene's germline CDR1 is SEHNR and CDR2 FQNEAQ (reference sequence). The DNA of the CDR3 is TGTGCCAGCAGCACTGGACTTCGGCAGTTCTTC. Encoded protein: CASSTGLRQFF.

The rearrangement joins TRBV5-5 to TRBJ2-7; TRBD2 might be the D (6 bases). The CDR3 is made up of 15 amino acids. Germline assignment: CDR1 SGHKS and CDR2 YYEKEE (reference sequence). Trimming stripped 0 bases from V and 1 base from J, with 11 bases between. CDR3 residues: CASSLGLASSYEQYF. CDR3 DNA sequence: TGTGCCAGCAGCTTGGGGCTAGCGTCTTCCTACGAGCAGTACTTC.

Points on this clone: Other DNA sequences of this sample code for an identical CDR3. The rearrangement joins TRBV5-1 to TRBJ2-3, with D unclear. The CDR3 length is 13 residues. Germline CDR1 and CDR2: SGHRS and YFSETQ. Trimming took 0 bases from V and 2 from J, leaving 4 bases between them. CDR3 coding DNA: TGCGCCAGCAGCTTGGGTCACACAGATACGCAGTATTTT. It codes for CASSLGHTDTQYF.

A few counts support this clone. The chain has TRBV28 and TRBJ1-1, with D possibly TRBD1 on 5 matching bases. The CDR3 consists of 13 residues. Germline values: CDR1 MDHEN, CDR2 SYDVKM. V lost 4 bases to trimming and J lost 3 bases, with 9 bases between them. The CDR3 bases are TGTGCCAGCAGTTCGGGGGGGTACACTGAAGCTTTCTTT. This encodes CASSSGGYTEAFF. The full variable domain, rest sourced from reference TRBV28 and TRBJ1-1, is DVKVTQSSRYLVKRTGEKVFLECVQDMDHENMFWYRQDPGLGLRLIYFSYDVKMKEKGDIPEGYSVSREKKERFSLILESASTNQTSMYLCASSSGGYTEAFFGQGTRLTVV.

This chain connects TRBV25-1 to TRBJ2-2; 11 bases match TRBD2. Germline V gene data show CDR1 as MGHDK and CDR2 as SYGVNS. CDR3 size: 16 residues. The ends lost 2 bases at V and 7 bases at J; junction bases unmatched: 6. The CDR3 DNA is TGTGCCAGCAGTGAACAGTTAGCGGGAGGGCTCGGGGAGCTGTTTTTT. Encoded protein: CASSEQLAGGLGELFF.

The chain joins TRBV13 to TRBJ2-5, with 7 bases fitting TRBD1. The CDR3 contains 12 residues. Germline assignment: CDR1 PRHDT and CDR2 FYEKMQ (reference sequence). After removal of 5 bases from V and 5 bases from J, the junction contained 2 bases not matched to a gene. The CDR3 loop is CASSLDRETQYF. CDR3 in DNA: TGTGCCAGCAGCCTGGACAGGGAGACCCAGTACTTC.

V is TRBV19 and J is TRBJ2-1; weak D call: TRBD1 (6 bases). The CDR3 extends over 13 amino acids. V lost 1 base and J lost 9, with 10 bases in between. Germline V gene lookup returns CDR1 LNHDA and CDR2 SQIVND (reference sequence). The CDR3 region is CASSIVGGFEQFF. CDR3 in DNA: TGTGCCAGTAGTATAGTAGGGGGATTTGAGCAGTTCTTC.